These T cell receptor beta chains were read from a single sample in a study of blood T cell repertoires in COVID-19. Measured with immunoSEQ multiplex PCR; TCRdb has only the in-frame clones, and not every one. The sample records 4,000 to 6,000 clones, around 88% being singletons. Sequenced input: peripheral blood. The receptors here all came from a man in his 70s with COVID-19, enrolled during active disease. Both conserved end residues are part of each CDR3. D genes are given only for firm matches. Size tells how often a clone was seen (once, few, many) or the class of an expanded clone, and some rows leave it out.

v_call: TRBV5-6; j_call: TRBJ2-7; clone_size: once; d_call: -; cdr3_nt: TGTGCCAGCAGCCCTGGACAGCACTACGAGCAGTACTTC; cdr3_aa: CASSPGQHYEQYF
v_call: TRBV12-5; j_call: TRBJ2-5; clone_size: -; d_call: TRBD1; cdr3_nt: TGTGCTAGTGGTTTGAGGCAGGGGGCGTTCCAAGAGACCCAGTACTTC; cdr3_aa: CASGLRQGAFQETQYF
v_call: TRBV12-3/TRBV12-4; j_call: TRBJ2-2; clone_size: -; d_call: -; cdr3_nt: TGTGCCAGCAGTTTACAGAACACCGGGGAGCTGTTTTTT; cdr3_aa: CASSLQNTGELFF
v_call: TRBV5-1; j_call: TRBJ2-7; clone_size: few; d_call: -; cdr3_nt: TGCGCCAGCAGCTTCGAGGGCCCCTACGAGCAGTACTTC; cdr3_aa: CASSFEGPYEQYF
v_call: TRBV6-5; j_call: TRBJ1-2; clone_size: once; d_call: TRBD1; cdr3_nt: TGTGCCAGCAGAGAGACAGGGGTTATCTATGGCTACACCTTC; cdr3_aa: CASRETGVIYGYTF
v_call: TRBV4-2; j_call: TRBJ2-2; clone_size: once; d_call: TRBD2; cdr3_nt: TGTGCCAGCAGCCTCGGGACTAGCGGGGGGGCCATCGGGGAGCTGTTTTTT; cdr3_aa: CASSLGTSGGAIGELFF
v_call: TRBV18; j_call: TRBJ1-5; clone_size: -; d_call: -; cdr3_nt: TGTGCCAGCTCACACTCGGGACAAGGGGGTCAGCCCCAGCATTTT; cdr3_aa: CASSHSGQGGQPQHF
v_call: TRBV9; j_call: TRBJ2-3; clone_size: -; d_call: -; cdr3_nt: TGTGCCAGCAGCGCCGAACAGGGTACGCAGTATTTT; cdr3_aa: CASSAEQGTQYF
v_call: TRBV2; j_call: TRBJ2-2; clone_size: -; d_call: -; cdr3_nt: TGTGCCAGCAAGCGGAACACCGGGGAGCTGTTTTTT; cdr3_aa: CASKRNTGELFF
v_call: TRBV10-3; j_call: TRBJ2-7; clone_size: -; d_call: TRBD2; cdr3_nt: TGTGCCAGTGGACTAGCGGGAGGGTCCTCCTACGAGCAGTACTTC; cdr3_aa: CASGLAGGSSYEQYF
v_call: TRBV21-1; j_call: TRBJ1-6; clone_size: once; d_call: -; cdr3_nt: TGTGCCAGCAGCAAAAAGGGGGACAGGAATTCACCCCTCCACTTT; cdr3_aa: CASSKKGDRNSPLHF
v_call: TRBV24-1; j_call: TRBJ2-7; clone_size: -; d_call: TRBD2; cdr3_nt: TGTGCCACCAGTGAGCGGGGACTAGCGGGAGTTCGGTACGAGCAGTACTTC; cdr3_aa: CATSERGLAGVRYEQYF
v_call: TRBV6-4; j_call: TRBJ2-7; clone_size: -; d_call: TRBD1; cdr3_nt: TGTGCCAGCAGTCCGTCTCCGGGACAGGGAGTTGGCGAGCAGTACTTC; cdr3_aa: CASSPSPGQGVGEQYF
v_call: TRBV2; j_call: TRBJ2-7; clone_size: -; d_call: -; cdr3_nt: TGTGCCAGCAGACGCACTCCGGGAGAGCAGTACTTC; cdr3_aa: CASRRTPGEQYF